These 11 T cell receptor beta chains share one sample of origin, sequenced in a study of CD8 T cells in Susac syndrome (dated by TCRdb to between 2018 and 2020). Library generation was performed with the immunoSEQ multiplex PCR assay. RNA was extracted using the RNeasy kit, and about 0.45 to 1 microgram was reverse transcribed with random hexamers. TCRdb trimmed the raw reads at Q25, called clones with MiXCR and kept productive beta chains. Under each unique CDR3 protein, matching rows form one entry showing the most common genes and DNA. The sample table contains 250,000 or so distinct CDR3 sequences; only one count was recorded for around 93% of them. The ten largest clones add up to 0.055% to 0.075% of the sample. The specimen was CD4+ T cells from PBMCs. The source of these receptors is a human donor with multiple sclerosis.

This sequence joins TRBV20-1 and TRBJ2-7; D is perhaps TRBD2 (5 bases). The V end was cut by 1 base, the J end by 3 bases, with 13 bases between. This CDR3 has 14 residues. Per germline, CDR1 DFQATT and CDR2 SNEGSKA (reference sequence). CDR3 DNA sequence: TGCAGTGCTAGAGTTTCTAGCAGAGTCTACGAGCAGTACTTC. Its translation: CSARVSSRVYEQYF.

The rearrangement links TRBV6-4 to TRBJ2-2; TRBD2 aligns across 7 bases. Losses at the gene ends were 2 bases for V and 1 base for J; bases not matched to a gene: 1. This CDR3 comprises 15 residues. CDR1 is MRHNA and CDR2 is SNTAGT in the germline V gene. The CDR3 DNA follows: TGTGCCAGCAGTGACGTAGCGGGGAACACCGGGGAGCTGTTTTTT. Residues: CASSDVAGNTGELFF.

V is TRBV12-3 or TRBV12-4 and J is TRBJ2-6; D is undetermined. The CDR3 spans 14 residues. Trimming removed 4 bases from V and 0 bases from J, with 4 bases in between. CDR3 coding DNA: TGTGCCAGCAGTTCATACTCTGGGGCCAACGTCCTGACTTTC. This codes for CASSSYSGANVLTF.

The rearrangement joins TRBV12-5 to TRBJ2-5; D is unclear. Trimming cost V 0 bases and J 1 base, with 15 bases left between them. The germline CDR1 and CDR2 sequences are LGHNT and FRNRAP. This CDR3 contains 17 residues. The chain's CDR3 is CASGLVLPSHFQETQYF. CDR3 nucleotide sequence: TGTGCTAGTGGTTTGGTACTCCCCTCCCATTTCCAAGAGACCCAGTACTTC.

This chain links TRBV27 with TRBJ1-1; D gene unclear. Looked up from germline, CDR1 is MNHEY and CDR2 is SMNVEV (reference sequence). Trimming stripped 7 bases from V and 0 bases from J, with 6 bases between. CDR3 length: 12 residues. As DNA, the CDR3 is TGTGCCAGCATCAGCTTGAACACTGAAGCTTTCTTT. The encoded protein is CASISLNTEAFF.

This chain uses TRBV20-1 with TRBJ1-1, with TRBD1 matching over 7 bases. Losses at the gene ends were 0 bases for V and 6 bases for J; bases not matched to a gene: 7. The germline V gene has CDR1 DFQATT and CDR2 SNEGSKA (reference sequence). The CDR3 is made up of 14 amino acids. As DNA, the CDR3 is TGCAGTGCTAGAGACTCGCAGGGGGTGCCTGAAGCTTTCTTT. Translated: CSARDSQGVPEAFF.

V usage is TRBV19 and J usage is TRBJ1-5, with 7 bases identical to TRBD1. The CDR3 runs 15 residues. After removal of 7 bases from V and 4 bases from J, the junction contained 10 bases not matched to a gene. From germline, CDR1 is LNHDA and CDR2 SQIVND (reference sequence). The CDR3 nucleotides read TGTGCCAGTATCGCCGACAGGGTGGGGAATCAGCCCCAGCATTTT. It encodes CASIADRVGNQPQHF.

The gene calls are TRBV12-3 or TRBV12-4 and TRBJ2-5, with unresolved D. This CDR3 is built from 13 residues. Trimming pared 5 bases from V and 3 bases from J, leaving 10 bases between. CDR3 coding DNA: TGTGCCAGCAGTCTTACAGAGGAAGAGACCCAGTACTTC. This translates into CASSLTEEETQYF.

CDR3 DNA: TGTGCCAGCAGCCCGCTAGCGGTTAGTCGGACCCAGTACTTC. Protein product: CASSPLAVSRTQYF. This chain joins TRBV28 and TRBJ2-5, with 7 bases lining up with TRBD2. The CDR3 consists of 14 residues. Per the germline V gene, CDR1 is MDHEN and CDR2 is SYDVKM. J gave up 7 bases and V 6 bases, and 11 bases lay outside the gene matches.

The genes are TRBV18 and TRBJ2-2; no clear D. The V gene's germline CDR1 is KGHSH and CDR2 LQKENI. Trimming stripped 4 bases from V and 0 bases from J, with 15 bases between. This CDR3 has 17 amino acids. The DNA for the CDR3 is TGTGCCAGCTCACTGTCAGCCGGCGTATCGAACACCGGGGAGCTGTTTTTT. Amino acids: CASSLSAGVSNTGELFF.

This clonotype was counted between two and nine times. The CDR3 loop reads CASSFMDGGAYEQYF. Here the CDR3 DNA reads TGCGCCAGCAGCTTCATGGACGGGGGGGCCTACGAGCAGTACTTC. This chain uses TRBV4-3 with TRBJ2-7; 8 nucleotides match TRBD2. Losses at the gene ends were 5 bases for V and 2 bases for J; bases not matched to a gene: 8. The CDR3 runs to 15 residues. Germline V CDR1 and CDR2: LGHNA, YSLEER.